This TCR beta chain was found in a study of blood T cells in healthy people across ages. A second PCR of 7 to 11 cycles used a sample-barcoded 5' primer and a J-beta primer mix. Each CDR3 protein gets one entry after TCRdb re-called the 5' RACE reads with MiXCR. This table holds 1.2 million to 1.5 million distinct CDR3 sequences, 59% found once. The TCR was taken from a man aged 18 to 29 in good health. The sample taken for sequencing was blood.

In nucleotides, the CDR3 is TGCAGTGCTACCCCGGGTGGTGGAGAGACCCAGTACTTC. This sequence encodes CSATPGGGETQYF. This chain joins TRBV20-1 and TRBJ2-5; D remains unclear. This CDR3 has 13 residues. Germline CDR1 and CDR2: DFQATT and SNEGSKA (reference sequence). V was shortened by 4 bases and J by 4 bases, with 13 bases between the two germline ends.